This entry lists 14 T cell receptor beta chains sequenced from one sample in a study of tumor-infiltrating lymphocytes in primary liver carcinoma. Co-extraction of RNA and DNA was performed on about 19-33 mg of unsorted bulk tissue. The template, roughly 0.45 ug total RNA, yielded TCR beta cDNA made with a constant-region primer. Slightly modified ARM-PCR served as the procedure for the TCR beta libraries. These libraries came from three rounds of nested multiplex PCR. Rounds one and two of PCR, each of roughly 10 cycles, were primed with TRBV1-TRBV30 forward primers and a C-beta reverse primer. TCRdb itself ran the multiplex PCR reads through MiXCR, one entry per CDR3 protein. The sample lists roughly 100,000 distinct CDR3 sequences, 80% to 85% seen once, with 15% to 25% in the top ten. The sample comprised liver tumor tissue from sampling region 3. Subset defined: tumor region T3, left-lateral pole. The source is a man aged 35-49 years with primary liver carcinoma and hepatitis B virus infection.

Of note for this clonotype: A read error is likely, as this CDR3 ends without the conserved phenylalanine or tryptophan. J is TRBJ2-5 and V is TRBV29-1; no definite D call. Looked up from germline, CDR1 is SQVTM and CDR2 is ANQGSEA. Trimming shortened V by 5 bases and J by 9 bases, and 22 bases separated the two germline ends. CDR3 size: 14 residues. CDR3 protein: CSVNNRVGNQAQYI. The CDR3 DNA reads TGCAGCGTTAACAACAGAGTCGGCAACCAAGCCCAGTACATC.

A few counts support this clonotype. The chain uses TRBV29-1 and TRBJ2-2; either TRBD1 or TRBD2 may fit D (5 bases each). CDR3 size: 14 residues. Germline V gene data show CDR1 as SQVTM and CDR2 as ANQGSEA. Trimming took 6 bases from V and 3 from J, leaving 14 bases between them. The CDR3 reads CSVLGPGHTGELFF. DNA of the CDR3: TGCAGCGTCCTCGGACCGGGACACACCGGGGAGCTGTTTTTT.

Note on this clonotype: The junction departs from the called germline gene at one end, perhaps through a read error. The rearrangement links TRBV10-3 to TRBJ1-4; 9 bases align to TRBD1. There are 13 residues in the CDR3. Germline V lookup: CDR1 ENHRY, CDR2 SYGVKD. Written as DNA, the CDR3 is TGTGGCACCAGACAGGGGGTGGATGAAAGACTGTTTTTT. This sequence encodes CGTRQGVDERLFF.

V gene TRBV29-1 combines with J gene TRBJ2-2, with TRBD2 matching over 12 bases. Germline CDR1 and CDR2: SQVTM and ANQGSEA. This CDR3 region has 14 residues. V lost 7 bases to trimming and J lost 0 bases; unmatched junction nucleotides: 0. For the CDR3, the DNA is TGCAGCGGGACTAGCGGGGCGAACACCGGGGAGCTGTTTTTT. It encodes CSGTSGANTGELFF.

This clonotype was found once. One junction end does not reproduce the germline sequence, and a read error may be involved. The rearrangement joins TRBV6-1 to TRBJ2-7; D gene ambiguous. Germline values: CDR1 MNHNS, CDR2 SASEGT. The CDR3 is made up of 14 amino acids. The CDR3 protein is CTSRRGPSSYEQYF. CDR3 DNA: TGTACCAGCCGCCGTGGCCCGAGCTCCTACGAGCAGTACTTC.

This clonotype occurred many times. V gene TRBV6-2 or TRBV6-3 combines with J gene TRBJ2-6; 12 nucleotides match TRBD2. This CDR3 is built from 18 residues. After removal of 5 bases from V and 0 bases from J, the junction contained 5 bases not matched to a gene. Germline assignment: CDR1 MNHEY and CDR2 SVGEGT. The CDR3 is CASSTLAGGNSGANVLTF. CDR3 bases: TGTGCCAGCAGTACCCTAGCGGGAGGGAACTCTGGGGCCAACGTCCTGACTTTC.

The chain uses TRBV5-6 and TRBJ2-5; D is perhaps TRBD1 or TRBD2 (5 bases each). The CDR3 contains 13 residues. Germline V CDR1 and CDR2: SGHDT, YYEEEE. V dropped 10 bases and J dropped 5 bases, with 18 bases sitting between them. The DNA of the CDR3 is TGTGCCGACAGCCCTAGCACCCGGGAGACCCAGTACTTC. It specifies CADSPSTRETQYF.

On this clonotype: A junction end diverges from the germline sequence, so it may reflect a read error. This chain uses TRBV12-3 or TRBV12-4 with TRBJ1-2; the D gene is possibly TRBD1 (6 bases). The CDR3 covers 15 residues. The CDR3 is CASSLSTGINYGYTF. For the CDR3, the DNA is TGTGCCAGTAGTTTATCTACAGGGATTAACTATGGCTACACCTTC.

A word on this clonotype: At one of its ends the junction is not consistent with the germline gene, which may arise from a read error. The V and J genes are TRBV4-1 and TRBJ2-5; the D call may be TRBD1 or TRBD2 (5 bases each). CDR1 is MGHRA and CDR2 is YSYEKL in the germline V gene. The CDR3 is 15 amino acids. The CDR3 region is CASSPLPGRQEAQYF. CDR3 sequence (DNA): TGCGCCAGCAGCCCACTTCCGGGACGACAAGAGGCCCAGTACTTC.

The table lists this clonotype with many counts. J is TRBJ2-7 and V is TRBV29-1; D is possibly TRBD1 or TRBD2 (5 bases each). CDR1 and CDR2 (germline): SQVTM, ANQGSEA. V lost 4 bases and J lost 0, with 13 bases in between. The CDR3 is 14 amino acids. The CDR3 region has the DNA TGCAGCGTTGGGCCCGGGACGGGCTCCTACGAGCAGTACTTC. The encoded protein is CSVGPGTGSYEQYF.

This clonotype was recorded at least ten times. This rearrangement joins TRBV28 to TRBJ1-4, with 10 bases fitting TRBD1. The CDR3 extends over 14 amino acids. Trimming took 5 bases from V and 8 from J; bases not matched to a gene: 5. Germline V gives CDR1 MDHEN, CDR2 SYDVKM. This CDR3 is CASSTPGQGEKLFF. The CDR3 nucleotides read TGTGCCAGCAGTACCCCGGGACAGGGGGAAAAACTGTTTTTT.

The chain links TRBV6-5 to TRBJ2-2; 11 bases map to TRBD2. Trimming at V came to 4 bases and at J to 8 bases, leaving 6 bases not matched to a gene. The germline V gene has CDR1 MNHEY and CDR2 SVGAGI. The CDR3 length is 15 residues. For the CDR3, the DNA is TGTGCCAGCAGTTCCATAGCGGGAGGGCCAGGGGAGCTGTTTTTT. Protein product: CASSSIAGGPGELFF.

About this clonotype itself: The germline gene is not matched at one end of the junction; a read error may be the cause. The chain employs TRBV28 and TRBJ1-5, with a tentative D call TRBD1 (6 bases). CDR3 length: 14 residues. Germline V gene data show CDR1 as MDHEN and CDR2 as SYDVKM. CDR3 loop: CASRFTGPTQPQHF. CDR3 sequence (DNA): TGTGCAAGCAGGTTCACAGGGCCGACTCAGCCCCAGCATTTT.

DNA for the CDR3: TGTGTCAGTAGCCAGGGTGCTAGCGGGAGCTACGAGCAGTACTTC. As protein: CVSSQGASGSYEQYF. The chain recombines TRBV4-2 with TRBJ2-7, with 10 bases fitting TRBD2. Per the germline V gene, CDR1 is LGHNA and CDR2 is YNFKEQ. This CDR3 has 15 residues.